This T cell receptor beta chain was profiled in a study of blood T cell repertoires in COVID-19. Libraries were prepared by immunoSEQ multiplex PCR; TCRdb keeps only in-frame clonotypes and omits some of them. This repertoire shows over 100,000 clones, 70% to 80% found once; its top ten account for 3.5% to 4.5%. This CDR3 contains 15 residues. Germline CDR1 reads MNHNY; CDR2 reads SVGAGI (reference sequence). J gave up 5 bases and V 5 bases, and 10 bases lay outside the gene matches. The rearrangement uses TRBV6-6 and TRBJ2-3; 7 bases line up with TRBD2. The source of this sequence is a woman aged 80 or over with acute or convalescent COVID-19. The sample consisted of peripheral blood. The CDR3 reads CASSGERGGGDTQYF. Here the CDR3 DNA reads TGTGCCAGCAGTGGGGAGCGGGGCGGGGGAGATACGCAGTATTTT.